The T cell receptor beta chain under discussion was sequenced for a study of CD8 T cells in Susac syndrome. This CDR3 comprises 14 residues. In germline, CDR1 is MDHEN, CDR2 SYDVKM. Trimming left V 8 bases short and J 1 base short, with 12 bases between. Random hexamers primed reverse transcription of roughly 0.45 to 1 ug RNA. TCRdb re-derived calls from the immunoSEQ multiplex PCR reads in MiXCR, one entry per CDR3 protein. The data contain more than 250,000 distinct CDR3 sequences, roughly nine tenths of them singletons. This clonotype was detected only once. Negative isolation yielded the CD8+ and CD4+ T cells, while FACS enriched the TEMRA cells.

The sample comprised CD4+ T cells from PBMCs. J is TRBJ1-3 and V is TRBV28; possible D gene TRBD1, 5 bases. The TCR originated in a human donor with multiple sclerosis. DNA for the CDR3: TGTGCCAGCGGGTCAGGGTCGTCTGGAAACACCATATATTTT. Its protein is CASGSGSSGNTIYF. Complete variable domain (other parts from reference TRBV28 and TRBJ1-3): DVKVTQSSRYLVKRTGEKVFLECVQDMDHENMFWYRQDPGLGLRLIYFSYDVKMKEKGDIPEGYSVSREKKERFSLILESASTNQTSMYLCASGSGSSGNTIYFGEGSWLTVV.